This TCR beta chain originates from a study of neurological immune-mediated disorders. TCRdb re-called the 5' RACE reads with MiXCR, one entry per CDR3 protein. The sample has about 25,000 distinct CDR3 sequences, about 3.5% seen once. This clonotype was counted many times. The antigen remains undetermined. Study conclusions and caveats: Clinical features showed no association with the multiple sclerosis repertoire cluster, and MRI features showed none either.

Looked up from germline, CDR1 is SQVTM and CDR2 is ANQGSEA. CDR3 size: 14 residues. Trimming left V 6 bases short and J 2 bases short, with 14 bases between. The sequencing input was PBMCs. The receptor was derived from a woman aged 25 to 39 with multiple sclerosis. The V call is TRBV29-1, the J call TRBJ2-1; D is possibly TRBD2 (6 bases). CDR3 bases: TGCAGCGTGGCCGGCGGGGTAACCTACAATGAGCAGTTCTTC. This gives the protein CSVAGGVTYNEQFF.